Following are 14 T cell receptor beta chains from one sample sequenced in a study of shared clonotypes between healthy human individuals (TCRdb year 2020). Preparation of the library involved the immunoSEQ multiplex PCR assay. TCRdb took over this immuneACCESS table, retaining in-frame rearrangements with V and J assigned. Such tables are incomplete; in checked studies, under half of the missing clones stem from an unresolved V gene, and the remainder is unexplained. This sample gives about 2 million clones in total; roughly 94% of them show up just once. Around 1.1% of the sample lies in the top ten. For the CD8 naive samples, CD45RO-negative cells were positively selected for CCR7, yielding a CD45RA+CCR7+ population from which TemRA cells were excluded. The sequencing sample was made of naive CD8+ T cells sorted from blood. The cell subset or site label here, explained by the study, means: CD45RA+CCR7+. The receptors originated from a man aged 18 to 30 in good health.

This sequence joins TRBV27 and TRBJ2-7; possibly TRBD2 for D (5 bases). The CDR3 is made up of 14 amino acids. V dropped 2 bases and J dropped 2 bases, with 10 bases sitting between them. The germline CDR1 and CDR2 sequences are MNHEY and SMNVEV (reference sequence). CDR3 residues: CASSLMTGTYEQYF. CDR3 bases: TGTGCCAGCAGTTTAATGACGGGGACCTACGAGCAGTACTTC.

This clone was seen just once. The chain is built from TRBV5-1 and TRBJ1-4, with 7 bases identical to TRBD1. V shed 1 base, J shed 3 bases, and the junction held 3 bases outside the gene matches. The CDR3 runs 15 residues. In germline, CDR1 is SGHRS, CDR2 YFSETQ. Written as DNA, the CDR3 is TGCGCCAGCAGCTTGATGGGACAGCCTAATGAAAAACTGTTTTTT. Residues: CASSLMGQPNEKLFF. The full variable domain, completed using reference TRBV5-1 and TRBJ1-4, is KAGVTQTPRYLIKTRGQQVTLSCSPISGHRSVSWYQQTPGQGLQFLFEYFSETQRNKGNFPGRFSGRQFSNSRSEMNVSTLELGDSALYLCASSLMGQPNEKLFFGSGTQLSVL.

The V call is TRBV27, the J call TRBJ1-6; TRBD1 matches 7 bases. V was clipped by 6 bases and J by 7 bases; unmatched bases: 6. The CDR3 contains 14 residues. From germline, CDR1 is MNHEY and CDR2 SMNVEV (reference sequence). The CDR3 sequence: CASSPQGSNSPLHF. The DNA of the CDR3 is TGTGCCAGCAGCCCACAGGGGTCAAATTCACCCCTCCACTTT.

The chain carries TRBV29-1 and TRBJ1-1, with D uncertain. The CDR3 has 12 residues. Trimming pared 5 bases from V and 8 bases from J, leaving 15 bases between. The germline V gene has CDR1 SQVTM and CDR2 ANQGSEA. CDR3 loop: CSVRSLGGEAFF. Here the CDR3 DNA reads TGCAGCGTTCGTTCATTGGGAGGAGAAGCTTTCTTT.

The V gene is TRBV5-1, the J gene TRBJ2-3, with D possibly matching TRBD2 (5 bases). V lost 4 bases and J 3 bases, leaving 15 bases between the germline ends. This CDR3 is built from 15 residues. The germline V gene has CDR1 SGHRS and CDR2 YFSETQ. The CDR3 spells CASSGPGSQTDTQYF. As DNA, the CDR3 is TGCGCCAGCAGCGGACCTGGGAGTCAAACAGATACGCAGTATTTT.

Only one count was recorded for this clone. Other DNA sequences of this sample code for an identical CDR3. The chain carries TRBV6-5 and TRBJ2-1; TRBD1 aligns across 10 bases. The CDR3 is 14 amino acids. Unmatched junction bases numbered 1, after V lost 1 base and J lost 7 bases. In germline, CDR1 is MNHEY, CDR2 SVGAGI. The CDR3 reads CASSYWTGGNEQFF. The DNA for the CDR3 is TGTGCCAGCAGTTACTGGACAGGGGGTAATGAGCAGTTCTTC.

The chain employs TRBV6-6 and TRBJ2-7; D may be TRBD2 (5 bases). V dropped 2 bases and J dropped 3 bases, with 14 bases sitting between them. Germline V gene sequence: CDR1 MNHNY, CDR2 SVGAGI (reference sequence). The CDR3 runs 15 residues. The DNA for the CDR3 is TGTGCCAGCAGTTACCTCTGGCGGGTTAACTACGAGCAGTACTTC. Residues: CASSYLWRVNYEQYF.

The rearrangement joins TRBV5-4 to TRBJ2-7, with TRBD2 matching over 11 bases. CDR1 and CDR2 from the germline V gene are SGHNT and YYREEE (reference sequence). Trimming removed 4 bases from V and 3 bases from J; junction bases left unmatched: 6. The CDR3 consists of 15 residues. The CDR3 here is CASSERTSGLYEQYF. In nucleotides, the CDR3 is TGTGCCAGCAGCGAGAGGACTAGCGGGCTCTACGAGCAGTACTTC.

The rearrangement joins TRBV7-9 to TRBJ2-1, with 7 positions matching TRBD1. Germline CDR1 reads SEHNR; CDR2 reads FQNEAQ (reference sequence). J lost 6 bases, V lost 5 bases, and 10 bases had no gene match. The CDR3 totals 15 residues. This chain's CDR3 is CASSPDRASSNEQFF. The CDR3 region has the DNA TGTGCCAGCAGCCCCGACAGGGCCAGCAGCAATGAGCAGTTCTTC.

V usage is TRBV5-6 and J usage is TRBJ1-5; 7 nucleotides match TRBD1. Germline CDR1 reads SGHDT; CDR2 reads YYEEEE. V gave up 4 bases and J gave up 7 bases; unmatched junction bases: 5. The CDR3 is made up of 13 amino acids. The CDR3 DNA reads TGTGCCAGCAGCATAGGGGACAGCCAGCCCCAGCATTTT. Amino acids: CASSIGDSQPQHF.

The rearrangement uses TRBV27 and TRBJ2-7; TRBD1 or TRBD2 may be the D gene (6 bases each). CDR3 length: 15 amino acids. Germline CDR1 and CDR2: MNHEY and SMNVEV (reference sequence). V lost 2 bases and J 2 bases, leaving 13 bases between the germline ends. Here the CDR3 DNA reads TGTGCCAGCAGTTTAGCTCAGGGGAGGCCCTACGAGCAGTACTTC. Encoded protein: CASSLAQGRPYEQYF.

The table lists this clone with a count of one. This rearrangement joins TRBV7-9 to TRBJ2-2; D is ambiguous. The CDR3 has 17 residues. Germline CDR1 SEHNR, CDR2 FQNEAQ (reference sequence). The germline V and J ends were trimmed by 2 bases and 0 bases, with 13 bases remaining between them. Here the CDR3 reads CASSLNEAAANTGELFF. CDR3 nucleotide sequence: TGTGCCAGCAGCTTAAATGAGGCCGCCGCGAACACCGGGGAGCTGTTTTTT.

The V and J genes are TRBV27 and TRBJ1-1, with a possible D match to TRBD1 (5 bases). Germline lookup yields CDR1 MNHEY and CDR2 SMNVEV (reference sequence). Trimming took 3 bases from V and 3 from J, leaving 17 bases between them. The CDR3 covers 16 residues. Here the CDR3 reads CASSFRPGGADTEAFF. In nucleotides, the CDR3 is TGTGCCAGCAGTTTTAGGCCCGGAGGGGCAGACACTGAAGCTTTCTTT.

This clone has just a few counts. This sequence joins TRBV6-6 and TRBJ2-5, with D tentatively TRBD1 (6 bases). There are 14 residues in the CDR3. Looked up from germline, CDR1 is MNHNY and CDR2 is SVGAGI (reference sequence). The V and J ends lost 6 bases and 6 bases respectively, with 17 bases between them. The CDR3, as DNA: TGTGCCAGCAGCCAAGCAGGGGAGAGAAAGACCCAGTACTTC. This encodes CASSQAGERKTQYF.